One and the same sample provided the 23 T cell receptor beta chains below, sequenced in a study of T cell responses to AZD1222 COVID-19 vaccine. Sequencing was performed with immunoSEQ multiplex PCR; in TCRdb, only in-frame clones are kept and a portion is missing. The sample records some 150,000 clones, just over 90% being singletons. The sample here was peripheral blood, taken on day 0 of AZD1222 vaccination. These receptors all come from an adult in good health.

The chain combines TRBV27 with TRBJ1-1; D is uncertain. Germline V gene data show CDR1 as MNHEY and CDR2 as SMNVEV (reference sequence). This CDR3 is built from 14 residues. Trimming took off 3 bases at V and 0 bases at J, with 8 bases between the two ends. CDR3 in DNA: TGTGCCAGCAGTTTTTCACCCATGAACACTGAAGCTTTCTTT. Translating gives CASSFSPMNTEAFF.

This chain connects TRBV11-2 to TRBJ2-1; D is perhaps TRBD2 (5 bases). The CDR3 is 14 residues long. The germline V gene encodes CDR1 SGHAT and CDR2 FQNNGV. V lost 0 bases and J 9 bases, leaving 12 bases between the germline ends. The CDR3 here is CASSLDGVYGEQFF. CDR3 coding DNA: TGTGCCAGCAGCTTAGACGGGGTGTATGGTGAGCAGTTCTTC.

This rearrangement joins TRBV7-3 to TRBJ1-2; TRBD1 matches at 7 bases. Germline V gives CDR1 SGHTA, CDR2 FQGTGA. J lost 3 bases, V lost 8 bases, and 3 bases had no gene match. CDR3 length: 12 amino acids. The chain's CDR3 is CASGDSYYGYTF. DNA of the CDR3: TGTGCCAGCGGGGACAGTTACTATGGCTACACCTTC. Filled out from reference TRBV7-3 and TRBJ1-2, the complete variable domain reads GAGVSQTPSNKVTEKGKYVELRCDPISGHTALYWYRQSLGQGPEFLIYFQGTGAADDSGLPNDRFFAVRPEGSVSTLKIQRTERGDSAVYLCASGDSYYGYTFGSGTRLTVV.

The count of this clone is one. This sequence joins TRBV3-1 (or the pseudogene TRBV3-2) and TRBJ2-5; TRBD1 matches at 7 bases. The J segment lost 5 bases and the V segment lost 6 bases, leaving 6 bases of the junction unmatched. Germline loops: CDR1 LGHDT, CDR2 YNNKEL (reference sequence). The CDR3 contains 13 residues. CDR3 residues: CASSRQGPETQYF. The CDR3 nucleotides read TGTGCCAGCAGTCGACAGGGTCCGGAGACCCAGTACTTC.

The V gene is TRBV4-2, the J gene TRBJ1-4, with D perhaps matching TRBD1 (5 bases). V lost 0 bases, J lost 6 bases, and 14 bases lay in between. The CDR3 consists of 16 residues. Germline values: CDR1 LGHNA, CDR2 YNFKEQ. CDR3 bases: TGTGCCAGCAGCCAAGATGGTGGCAGGGTTTATGAAAAACTGTTTTTT. Protein sequence: CASSQDGGRVYEKLFF.

V gene TRBV7-8 combines with J gene TRBJ1-2, with D maybe TRBD1 (5 bases). Per germline, CDR1 SGHVS and CDR2 FQNEAQ. This CDR3 contains 13 residues. The V end was cut by 1 base, the J end by 6 bases, with 9 bases between. CDR3 in amino acids: CASSLGREDGYTF. Written as DNA, the CDR3 is TGTGCCAGCAGCTTAGGCAGGGAGGATGGCTACACCTTC.

The chain links TRBV6-5 to TRBJ1-2, with D tentatively TRBD1 (6 bases). CDR1 MNHEY and CDR2 SVGAGI come from the germline V gene. This CDR3 comprises 11 residues. The V end lost 9 bases, the J end lost 6 bases, and 11 bases lay between the germline ends. The CDR3 sequence: CARRGGDGYTF. The DNA for the CDR3 is TGTGCCAGACGCGGGGGCGATGGCTACACCTTC.

The chain is built from TRBV3-1 (or the pseudogene TRBV3-2) and TRBJ2-2; TRBD1 matches 8 bases. J was trimmed by 5 bases and V by 6 bases; bases with no gene match: 11. CDR3 size: 16 residues. Germline CDR1 and CDR2: LGHDT and YNNKEL (reference sequence). CDR3 sequence: CASSPRTGPRTGELFF. The CDR3 DNA reads as TGTGCCAGCAGTCCCCGGACAGGGCCCAGGACCGGGGAGCTGTTTTTT.

The chain recombines TRBV2 with TRBJ1-1; perhaps TRBD1 as D (6 bases). The germline V and J ends were trimmed by 6 bases and 4 bases, with 18 bases remaining between them. CDR1 and CDR2 (germline): SNHLY, FYNNEI. There are 15 residues in the CDR3. CDR3 nucleotide sequence: TGTGCCAGCAGGGAGGAGGGGGGGGCCTTCACTGAAGCTTTCTTT. This translates into CASREEGGAFTEAFF.

This clone showed up just once. This chain uses TRBV2 with TRBJ1-6; tentative D call: TRBD1 (6 bases). The CDR3 is made up of 15 amino acids. V lost 1 base and J lost 6, with 10 bases in between. Germline CDR1 is SNHLY and CDR2 is FYNNEI. The CDR3 region is CASSEEGGINSPLHF. The CDR3 DNA reads as TGTGCCAGCAGTGAAGAAGGGGGGATTAATTCACCCCTCCACTTT.

The CDR3 sequence is CASSGQGYYGYTF. The CDR3, as DNA: TGTGCCAGCAGCGGACAGGGGTACTATGGCTACACCTTC. This chain links TRBV9 with TRBJ1-2; 8 nucleotides align to TRBD1. V lost 3 bases, J lost 3 bases, and 1 base stayed unmatched. The CDR3 totals 13 residues. Germline V gene lookup returns CDR1 SGDLS and CDR2 YYNGEE.

V usage is TRBV20-1 and J usage is TRBJ2-5; D is unresolved. The length of the CDR3 is 11 residues. V lost 2 bases and J lost 1, with 2 bases in between. Germline lookup yields CDR1 DFQATT and CDR2 SNEGSKA (reference sequence). This CDR3 reads CSARPQETQYF. In DNA, the CDR3 is TGCAGTGCTAGACCCCAAGAGACCCAGTACTTC.

This clone was recorded only once. The CDR3 nucleotides read TGTGCCAGCATCCTTTCAAGGGGCGAGCAGTACTTC. Residues: CASILSRGEQYF. V usage is TRBV2 and J usage is TRBJ2-7; tentatively, D is TRBD1 (5 bases). Germline-derived CDR1 and CDR2 are SNHLY and FYNNEI. V lost 7 bases, J lost 6 bases, and 13 bases lay in between. The CDR3 sequence is 12 residues long.

The chain links TRBV6-5 to TRBJ2-7; perhaps TRBD2 as D (6 bases). The length of the CDR3 is 14 residues. Germline V gene lookup returns CDR1 MNHEY and CDR2 SVGAGI. V shed 7 bases and J shed 0 bases, with 13 bases lying between them. The CDR3 loop is CASKAAGSSYEQYF. Here the CDR3 DNA reads TGTGCCAGCAAGGCTGCCGGGAGCTCCTACGAGCAGTACTTC.

The J gene is TRBJ1-2, the V gene TRBV13; D possibly corresponds to TRBD1 (6 bases). Trimming left V 0 bases short and J 0 bases short, with 11 bases between. The CDR3 spans 16 residues. Per germline, CDR1 PRHDT and CDR2 FYEKMQ (reference sequence). The DNA for the CDR3 is TGTGCCAGCAGCTTAGGCGGGACAAAGGCTAACTATGGCTACACCTTC. Protein product: CASSLGGTKANYGYTF.

The chain has TRBV7-9 and TRBJ1-1; D gene ambiguous. This CDR3 contains 13 residues. Trimming left V 3 bases short and J 7 bases short, with 12 bases between. Germline CDR1 SEHNR, CDR2 FQNEAQ (reference sequence). CDR3 amino acids: CASSLLTDSEAFF. The DNA for the CDR3 is TGTGCCAGCAGCTTGTTGACCGATAGTGAAGCTTTCTTT.

This clone was seen once. This chain joins TRBV28 and TRBJ2-7; 8 positions agree with TRBD1. This CDR3 contains 16 residues. Looked up from germline, CDR1 is MDHEN and CDR2 is SYDVKM. The J segment lost 9 bases and the V segment lost 1 base, leaving 14 bases of the junction unmatched. CDR3 nucleotide sequence: TGTGCCAGCAGTTTATTGGGTGGACAGGGACGCCGCGGGCAGTACTTC. Encoded protein: CASSLLGGQGRRGQYF.

The rearrangement links TRBV30 to TRBJ1-6, with 8 bases identical to TRBD1. Germline V gives CDR1 GTSNPN, CDR2 SVGIG (reference sequence). Trimming cost V 2 bases and J 8 bases; bases outside gene matches: 5. The CDR3 sequence is 14 residues long. The CDR3 nucleotides are TGTGCCTGGAGTTCCGGACAGGGATATTCACCCCTCCACTTT. Encoded protein: CAWSSGQGYSPLHF.

The chain has TRBV4-1 and TRBJ2-7, with a possible D match to TRBD1 (5 bases). Trimming took off 0 bases at V and 4 bases at J, with 10 bases between the two ends. There are 14 residues in the CDR3. The germline V gene has CDR1 MGHRA and CDR2 YSYEKL. The CDR3 coding sequence is TGCGCCAGCAGCCAAGAGATCCAGGGATACGAGCAGTACTTC. Translating gives CASSQEIQGYEQYF.

This clone was found once. V and J are TRBV5-8 and TRBJ1-2, with a tentative D call TRBD1 (5 bases). Germline CDR1 and CDR2: SGHTS and YDEGEE. This CDR3 region has 11 residues. Trimming left V 4 bases short and J 4 bases short, with 5 bases between. Here the CDR3 reads CASSGGYGYTF. The CDR3 bases are TGTGCCAGCAGCGGGGGCTATGGCTACACCTTC.

This clone has only one observation. V is TRBV5-1 and J is TRBJ2-5; 8 bases are shared with TRBD1. Germline lookup yields CDR1 SGHRS and CDR2 YFSETQ. V dropped 0 bases and J dropped 2; count of bases not matched to a gene: 3. This CDR3 has 15 residues. The CDR3 coding sequence is TGCGCCAGCAGCTTGGTTGGGACAGGTCAAGAGACCCAGTACTTC. Its translation: CASSLVGTGQETQYF.

V usage is TRBV10-3 and J usage is TRBJ1-2, with 9 bases that match TRBD1. Germline values: CDR1 ENHRY, CDR2 SYGVKD. Unmatched junction bases numbered 7, after V lost 8 bases and J lost 3 bases. The CDR3 contains 14 residues. The CDR3 DNA reads as TGTGCCATCGGGCGACAGGGGGTCGACTATGGCTACACCTTC. Encoded protein: CAIGRQGVDYGYTF.

V is TRBV6-5 and J is TRBJ1-3; no clear D gene. Trimming stripped 5 bases from V and 0 bases from J, with 8 bases between. The CDR3 covers 14 residues. Germline V gives CDR1 MNHEY, CDR2 SVGAGI. Here the CDR3 reads CASSQRYSGNTIYF. CDR3 DNA: TGTGCCAGCAGTCAGCGGTACTCTGGAAACACCATATATTTT.